The 27 T cell receptor beta chains reported below all come from one sample, sequenced in a study of blood T cell repertoires in COVID-19. Produced via immunoSEQ multiplex PCR; TCRdb's table is partial and in-frame only. The sample shows 200,000 to 300,000 clones, about four fifths of them seen only once. The sample taken for sequencing was PBMCs or T cells enriched from blood (not recorded which). These receptors were taken from a woman aged 40-49 years who had been exposed to COVID-19.

The chain employs TRBV29-1 and TRBJ2-3; 7 positions agree with TRBD1. This CDR3 is built from 14 residues. Germline V gene lookup returns CDR1 SQVTM and CDR2 ANQGSEA. J was trimmed by 0 bases and V by 8 bases; bases with no gene match: 8. The CDR3: CSFRTGASTDTQYF. Written as DNA, the CDR3 is TGCAGCTTCCGGACAGGAGCTAGCACAGATACGCAGTATTTT.

The chain couples TRBV5-1 to TRBJ1-6; D ambiguous. The CDR3 sequence is 17 residues long. Germline V lookup: CDR1 SGHRS, CDR2 YFSETQ. Trimming removed 4 bases at V and 1 base at J, with 15 bases between. CDR3 nucleotide sequence: TGCGCCAGCAGCGCTTCTCCGACGGGTTCCTATAATTCACCCCTCCACTTT. Translation gives CASSASPTGSYNSPLHF.

The chain has TRBV3-1 (or the pseudogene TRBV3-2) and TRBJ1-1; D possibly corresponds to TRBD1 (6 bases). The ends were cut back, 6 bases at V and 0 bases at J, with 8 bases in the middle. Germline V CDR1 and CDR2: LGHDT, YNNKEL (reference sequence). This CDR3 spans 13 amino acids. The DNA of the CDR3 is TGTGCCAGCAGGTACAGGGTGAACACTGAAGCTTTCTTT. Amino acids: CASRYRVNTEAFF.

The chain carries TRBV9 and TRBJ2-3; 8 bases map to TRBD1. Germline loops: CDR1 SGDLS, CDR2 YYNGEE. J gave up 2 bases and V 3 bases, and 5 bases lay outside the gene matches. CDR3 length: 15 residues. The CDR3 region is CASSASGQATDTQYF. The CDR3 region has the DNA TGTGCCAGCAGCGCCTCGGGACAGGCCACAGATACGCAGTATTTT.

The chain joins TRBV9 to TRBJ2-3; 15 bases line up with TRBD2. The junction had 0 bases not matched to a gene; V was cut back by 0 bases and J by 1 base. CDR1 and CDR2 (germline): SGDLS, YYNGEE. CDR3 size: 17 residues. The DNA for the CDR3 is TGTGCCAGCAGCGTAGGGACTAGCGGGGGGGGCACAGATACGCAGTATTTT. It yields the protein CASSVGTSGGGTDTQYF.

This chain uses TRBV6-5 with TRBJ2-6; D is perhaps TRBD1 (6 bases). Looked up from germline, CDR1 is MNHEY and CDR2 is SVGAGI. The CDR3 consists of 15 residues. V was trimmed by 4 bases and J by 4 bases, leaving 11 bases between them. The CDR3: CASSSQGSGANVLTF. For the CDR3, the DNA is TGTGCCAGCAGTTCACAGGGTTCAGGGGCCAACGTCCTGACTTTC.

On this clone itself: Other DNA sequences in the same sample also yield this CDR3. Here the CDR3 reads CASSRGTGMNTEAFF. The CDR3 nucleotides read TGTGCCAGTAGTCGCGGGACAGGGATGAACACTGAAGCTTTCTTT. The chain has TRBV19 and TRBJ1-1, with 9 nucleotides matching TRBD1. V lost 5 bases and J lost 0; bases outside the gene matches: 4. The V gene's germline CDR1 is LNHDA and CDR2 SQIVND (reference sequence). The CDR3 runs 15 residues.

The genes are TRBV2 and TRBJ1-1; 9 nucleotides match TRBD1. Germline V gene data show CDR1 as SNHLY and CDR2 as FYNNEI. CDR3 length: 15 amino acids. V gave up 5 bases and J gave up 4 bases; unmatched junction bases: 8. The CDR3 sequence is CASSLQGQGSTEAFF. Here the CDR3 DNA reads TGTGCCAGCAGTCTCCAAGGACAGGGGTCCACTGAAGCTTTCTTT.

The chain uses TRBV5-4 and TRBJ2-7, with D maybe TRBD2 (6 bases). The CDR3 consists of 16 residues. Germline V gene lookup returns CDR1 SGHNT and CDR2 YYREEE (reference sequence). The V gene lost 0 bases and the J gene lost 2 bases, with 15 bases spanning the gap. The CDR3, as DNA: TGTGCCAGCAGCTTGGACCCGGCGGGAACTACCTACGAGCAGTACTTC. Translation gives CASSLDPAGTTYEQYF.

This clone was recorded once. The V and J genes are TRBV18 and TRBJ2-1; 11 bases match TRBD2. Germline assignment: CDR1 KGHSH and CDR2 LQKENI. V lost 9 bases to trimming and J lost 6 bases; unmatched junction nucleotides: 7. This CDR3 has 14 amino acids. The CDR3 DNA sequence: TGTGCCAGTTTGGCCGGGACTAGCGGCAATGAGCAGTTCTTC. Translating gives CASLAGTSGNEQFF.

The chain has TRBV9 and TRBJ2-3; 8 nucleotides line up with TRBD2. CDR1 is SGDLS, CDR2 YYNGEE, per germline. This CDR3 has 16 residues. The V segment lost 0 bases and the J segment 3 bases; nucleotides outside the gene matches: 6. CDR3 loop: CASSVDGGGHTDTQYF. Here the CDR3 DNA reads TGTGCCAGCAGCGTAGACGGCGGGGGGCATACAGATACGCAGTATTTT.

The chain employs TRBV4-3 and TRBJ1-4, with TRBD1 as a possible D gene (5 bases). Germline-derived CDR1 and CDR2 are LGHNA and YSLEER. The CDR3 consists of 14 residues. The V end was cut by 3 bases, the J end by 7 bases, with 12 bases between. CDR3 nucleotides: TGCGCCAGCAGCCAGGCAGGGTTCTCTGAAAAACTGTTTTTT. Residues: CASSQAGFSEKLFF.

This clone occurred a few times. V and J are TRBV5-4 and TRBJ1-1; 8 nucleotides align to TRBD1. The CDR3 length is 15 residues. Trimming removed 4 bases from V and 3 bases from J; junction bases left unmatched: 8. CDR1 is SGHNT, CDR2 YYREEE, per germline (reference sequence). The CDR3 sequence is CASSPEAGGDTEAFF. DNA for the CDR3: TGTGCCAGCAGCCCTGAGGCAGGGGGCGACACTGAAGCTTTCTTT.

The chain links TRBV6-2 or TRBV6-3 to TRBJ1-4; TRBD1 aligns across 7 bases. The CDR3 has 18 amino acids. V trimming: 2 bases; J trimming: 0 bases; junction bases outside the gene matches: 9. The germline V gene encodes CDR1 MNHEY and CDR2 SVGEGT. The DNA of the CDR3 is TGTGCCAGCAGTTACGCACTGCAGGGGGGATCAACTAATGAAAAACTGTTTTTT. It specifies CASSYALQGGSTNEKLFF.

The rearrangement joins TRBV2 to TRBJ1-1; 7 nucleotides match TRBD1. CDR3 length: 13 residues. V gave up 7 bases and J gave up 1 base; unmatched junction bases: 3. Germline values: CDR1 SNHLY, CDR2 FYNNEI. The CDR3 sequence is CASNRQGNTEAFF. CDR3 in DNA: TGTGCCAGCAATAGACAGGGGAACACTGAAGCTTTCTTT. Supplemented by reference TRBV2 and TRBJ1-1, the full variable domain reads EPEVTQTPSHQVTQMGQEVILRCVPISNHLYFYWYRQILGQKVEFLVSFYNNEISEKSEIFDDQFSVERPDGSNFTLKIRSTKLEDSAMYFCASNRQGNTEAFFGQGTRLTVV.

This clone was seen only once. V gene TRBV7-9 combines with J gene TRBJ1-3; 7 nucleotides align to TRBD1. CDR3 length: 15 amino acids. The junction had 5 bases not matched to a gene; V was cut back by 3 bases and J by 3 bases. From germline, CDR1 is SEHNR and CDR2 FQNEAQ (reference sequence). CDR3 region: CASSFVRGFGNTIYF. In DNA, the CDR3 is TGTGCCAGCAGCTTTGTCAGGGGGTTTGGAAACACCATATATTTT.

V is TRBV18 and J is TRBJ2-7, with D perhaps matching TRBD1 (5 bases). The V and J ends lost 2 bases and 4 bases respectively, with 9 bases between them. CDR3 length: 13 residues. The germline CDR1 and CDR2 sequences are KGHSH and LQKENI. Here the CDR3 reads CASSPAGIYEQYF. The CDR3 DNA reads TGTGCCAGCTCACCAGCAGGGATTTACGAGCAGTACTTC.

V is TRBV7-9 and J is TRBJ2-1, with TRBD1 identical over 8 bases. Germline trimming cut 6 bases from V and 0 bases from J; bases unmatched to any gene: 10. Germline V gene sequence: CDR1 SEHNR, CDR2 FQNEAQ (reference sequence). CDR3 length: 17 residues. In DNA, the CDR3 is TGTGCCAGCAGTTCTCCGGGGGACAGGAGCTCCTACAATGAGCAGTTCTTC. This encodes CASSSPGDRSSYNEQFF.

The chain carries TRBV5-8 and TRBJ1-2; TRBD1 agrees at 7 bases. The CDR3 runs 14 residues. J was trimmed by 6 bases and V by 7 bases; bases with no gene match: 12. Germline lookup yields CDR1 SGHTS and CDR2 YDEGEE. The CDR3 loop reads CASVRRQGVHGYTF. As DNA, the CDR3 is TGTGCCAGCGTTCGTCGACAGGGTGTCCATGGCTACACCTTC.

This chain uses TRBV9 with TRBJ1-4; 8 positions match TRBD1. This CDR3 spans 13 amino acids. Germline V CDR1 and CDR2: SGDLS, YYNGEE. V shed 3 bases, J shed 11 bases, and the junction held 6 bases outside the gene matches. The CDR3: CASSAQGADKLFF. CDR3 in DNA: TGTGCCAGCAGCGCCCAGGGGGCGGATAAACTGTTTTTT.

The rearrangement joins TRBV15 to TRBJ1-1, with D unclear. The CDR3 has 15 residues. V was shortened by 0 bases and J by 5 bases, with 13 bases between the two germline ends. The V gene's germline CDR1 is LNHNV and CDR2 YYDKDF (reference sequence). This chain's CDR3 is CATSRDRVAGTEAFF. The CDR3 coding sequence is TGTGCCACCAGCAGAGATCGAGTTGCAGGAACTGAAGCTTTCTTT.

Points on this clone: Other nucleotide sequences from this sample produce the same CDR3. This rearrangement joins TRBV9 to TRBJ1-5; D call uncertain. The germline V gene has CDR1 SGDLS and CDR2 YYNGEE. This CDR3 comprises 16 residues. Trimming removed 0 bases from V and 0 bases from J, with 10 bases in between. The CDR3 nucleotides read TGTGCCAGCAGCGTAGGGGCAGATTATAGCAATCAGCCCCAGCATTTT. It translates to CASSVGADYSNQPQHF.

V and J are TRBV19 and TRBJ1-2; 8 bases fit TRBD1. The CDR3 covers 14 residues. J was trimmed by 4 bases and V by 7 bases; bases with no gene match: 8. Germline-derived CDR1 and CDR2 are LNHDA and SQIVND (reference sequence). The DNA of the CDR3 is TGTGCCAGTACCGCGGACAGGGCCAGCTATGGCTACACCTTC. Encoded protein: CASTADRASYGYTF.

The gene calls are TRBV5-1 and TRBJ2-4; TRBD2 aligns across 7 bases. This CDR3 comprises 14 residues. Germline values: CDR1 SGHRS, CDR2 YFSETQ. V was pared by 2 bases and J by 8 bases, with 7 bases of the junction left unmatched. DNA for the CDR3: TGCGCCAGCAGCTTAACGGGGGGTGTAGACATTCAGTACTTC. Translating gives CASSLTGGVDIQYF.

This chain connects TRBV3-1 (or the pseudogene TRBV3-2) to TRBJ1-1; D gene ambiguous. The CDR3 is made up of 15 amino acids. V dropped 0 bases and J dropped 4 bases, with 12 bases sitting between them. CDR1 and CDR2 from the germline V gene are LGHDT and YNNKEL (reference sequence). The CDR3: CASSQDALEGTEAFF. CDR3 coding DNA: TGTGCCAGCAGCCAAGATGCCCTGGAGGGCACTGAAGCTTTCTTT.

The chain is built from TRBV11-2 and TRBJ1-5; possibly TRBD1 for D (5 bases). V was pared by 4 bases and J by 2 bases, with 9 bases between. This CDR3 is built from 14 residues. Germline V lookup: CDR1 SGHAT, CDR2 FQNNGV. The CDR3, as DNA: TGTGCCAGCAGCTCCAGGGTGGGCAATCAGCCCCAGCATTTT. This encodes CASSSRVGNQPQHF.

This chain links TRBV5-1 with TRBJ2-5, with D possibly TRBD2 on 5 matching bases. Trimming removed 0 bases from V and 3 bases from J, with 6 bases in between. Germline V gene sequence: CDR1 SGHRS, CDR2 YFSETQ. The CDR3 spans 13 residues. CDR3 loop: CASSLVGEETQYF. The DNA of the CDR3 is TGCGCCAGCAGCTTGGTCGGGGAAGAGACCCAGTACTTC.